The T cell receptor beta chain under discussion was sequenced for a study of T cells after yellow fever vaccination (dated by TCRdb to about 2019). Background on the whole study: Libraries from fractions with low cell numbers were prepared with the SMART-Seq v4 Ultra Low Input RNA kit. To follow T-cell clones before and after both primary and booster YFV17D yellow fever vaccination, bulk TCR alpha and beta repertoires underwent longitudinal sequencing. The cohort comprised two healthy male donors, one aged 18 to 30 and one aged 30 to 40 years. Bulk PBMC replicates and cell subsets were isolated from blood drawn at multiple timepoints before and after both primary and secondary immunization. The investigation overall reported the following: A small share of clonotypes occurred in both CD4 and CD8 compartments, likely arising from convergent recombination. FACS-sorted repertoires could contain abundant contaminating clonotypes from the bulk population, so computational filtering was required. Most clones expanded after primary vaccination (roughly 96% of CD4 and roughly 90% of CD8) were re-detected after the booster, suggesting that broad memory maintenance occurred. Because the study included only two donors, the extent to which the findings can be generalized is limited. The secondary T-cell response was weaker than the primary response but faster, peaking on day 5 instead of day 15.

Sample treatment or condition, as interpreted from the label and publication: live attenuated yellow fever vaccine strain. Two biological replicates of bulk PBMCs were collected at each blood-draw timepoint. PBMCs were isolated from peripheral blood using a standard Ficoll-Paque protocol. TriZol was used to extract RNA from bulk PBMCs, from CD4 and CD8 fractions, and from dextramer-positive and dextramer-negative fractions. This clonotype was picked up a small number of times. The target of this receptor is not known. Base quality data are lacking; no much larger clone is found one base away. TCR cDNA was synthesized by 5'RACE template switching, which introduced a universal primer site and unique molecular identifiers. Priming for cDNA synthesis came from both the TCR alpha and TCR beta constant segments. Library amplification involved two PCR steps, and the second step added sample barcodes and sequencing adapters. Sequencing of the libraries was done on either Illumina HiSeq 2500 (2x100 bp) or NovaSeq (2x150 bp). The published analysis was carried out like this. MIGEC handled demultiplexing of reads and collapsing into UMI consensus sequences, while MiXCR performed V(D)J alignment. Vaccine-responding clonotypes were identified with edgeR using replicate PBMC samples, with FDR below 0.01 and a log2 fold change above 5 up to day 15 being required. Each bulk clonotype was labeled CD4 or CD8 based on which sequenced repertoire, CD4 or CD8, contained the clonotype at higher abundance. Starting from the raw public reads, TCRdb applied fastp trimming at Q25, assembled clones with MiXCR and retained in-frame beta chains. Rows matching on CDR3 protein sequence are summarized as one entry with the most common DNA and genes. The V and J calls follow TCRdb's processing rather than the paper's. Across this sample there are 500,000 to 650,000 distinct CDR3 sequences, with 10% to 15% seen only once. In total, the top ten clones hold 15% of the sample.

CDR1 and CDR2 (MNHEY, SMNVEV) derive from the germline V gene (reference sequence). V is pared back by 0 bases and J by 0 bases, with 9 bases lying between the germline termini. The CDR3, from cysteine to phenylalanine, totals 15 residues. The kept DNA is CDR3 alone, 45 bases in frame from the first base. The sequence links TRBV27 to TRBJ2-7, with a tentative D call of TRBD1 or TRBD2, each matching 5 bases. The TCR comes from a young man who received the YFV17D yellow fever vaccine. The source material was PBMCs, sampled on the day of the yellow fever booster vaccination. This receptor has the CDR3 CASSLSWGTSYEQYF. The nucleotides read TGTGCCAGCAGTTTATCGTGGGGGACCTCCTACGAGCAGTACTTC.